Shown below are 15 T cell receptor beta chains from a single sample sequenced in a study of cytomegalovirus exposure and HLA in healthy donors (dated 2017 in TCRdb). The library was produced with the immunoSEQ multiplex PCR assay. For the multiplex PCR, a mixture combining 60 forward primers for TCR Vbeta segments and 13 reverse primers for TCR Jbeta segments was used. TCRdb stores this immuneACCESS table with in-frame sequences only. Part of the clones is absent; in the studies checked, under half of the shortfall reflects unresolved V genes, and no reason is known for the rest. Within this sample are over 85,000 clones, with approximately 87% of them counted one time only. Just over 2.5% of the sample goes to the ten largest clones. The sequencing sample was made of PBMCs. The receptor source for this set is a man aged 40-49 years in good health and CMV-seronegative.

The rearrangement links TRBV6-4 to TRBJ1-5, with D tentatively TRBD1 (5 bases). Germline V CDR1 and CDR2: MRHNA, SNTAGT. Trimming took 4 bases from V and 7 from J, leaving 11 bases between them. The CDR3 is 13 amino acids. For the CDR3, the DNA is TGTGCCAGCAGTGTGCAGGGCGGACAGCCCCAGCATTTT. Encoded protein: CASSVQGGQPQHF.

The chain recombines TRBV5-8 with TRBJ2-1; D is possibly TRBD2 (7 bases). The CDR3 covers 14 residues. Germline-derived CDR1 and CDR2 are SGHTS and YDEGEE. The V and J ends lost 3 bases and 8 bases respectively, with 15 bases between them. The DNA for the CDR3 is TGTGCCAGCAGCTGGGGGGGCCTTGAATATGAGCAGTTCTTC. This gives the protein CASSWGGLEYEQFF.

About this clone itself: This same CDR3 is encoded by further DNA sequences in the sample. This chain joins TRBV9 and TRBJ1-2; the D gene is possibly TRBD1 (5 bases). V was trimmed by 2 bases and J by 2 bases, leaving 7 bases between them. CDR3 size: 13 residues. Germline CDR1 and CDR2: SGDLS and YYNGEE. CDR3 loop: CASSVGGNYGYTF. Written as DNA, the CDR3 is TGTGCCAGCAGCGTGGGGGGGAACTATGGCTACACCTTC.

The J gene is TRBJ2-3, the V gene TRBV4-3; a possible D gene is TRBD2 (5 bases). The length of the CDR3 is 15 residues. Germline assignment: CDR1 LGHNA and CDR2 YSLEER. The V and J ends lost 0 bases and 2 bases respectively, with 9 bases between them. The CDR3 spells CASSQDTGVTDTQYF. CDR3 nucleotides: TGCGCCAGCAGCCAAGATACCGGGGTCACAGATACGCAGTATTTT.

The genes are TRBV2 and TRBJ1-5, with D hard to call. Germline V gene sequence: CDR1 SNHLY, CDR2 FYNNEI. V shed 6 bases and J shed 0 bases, with 15 bases lying between them. The CDR3 loop spans 16 amino acids. The CDR3 is CASSPGGRNSNQPQHF. CDR3 nucleotides: TGTGCCAGCAGCCCTGGTGGCAGGAATAGCAATCAGCCCCAGCATTTT.

This chain uses TRBV7-8 with TRBJ1-5; 8 bases map to TRBD1. Trimming cost V 2 bases and J 2 bases; bases outside gene matches: 11. The CDR3 spans 18 residues. The germline gives CDR1 SGHVS, CDR2 FQNEAQ. CDR3 in amino acids: CASSLSSRTGKGNQPQHF. The CDR3 DNA sequence: TGTGCCAGCAGCTTAAGCTCCAGGACAGGGAAGGGCAATCAGCCCCAGCATTTT.

This clone turned up a few times. The rearrangement uses TRBV6-5 and TRBJ1-1; TRBD1 might be the D (5 bases). CDR1 is MNHEY and CDR2 is SVGAGI in the germline V gene. The CDR3 sequence is 14 residues long. V was cut by 4 bases and J by 1 base, with 10 bases left in between. The CDR3 sequence is CASSSTQGNTEAFF. CDR3 sequence (DNA): TGTGCCAGCAGTTCGACCCAGGGGAACACTGAAGCTTTCTTT.

The CDR3 region is CASSLTGTSGLNYNEQFF. DNA of the CDR3: TGTGCCAGCAGCTTAACGGGGACTAGCGGTTTAAACTACAATGAGCAGTTCTTC. The chain recombines TRBV7-3 with TRBJ2-1; 11 bases map to TRBD2. Germline V gene data show CDR1 as SGHTA and CDR2 as FQGTGA. There are 18 residues in the CDR3. The V gene end was trimmed by 0 bases and the J gene end by 3 bases; junction bases not matched to a gene: 7.

This clone appeared once. The gene calls are TRBV5-5 and TRBJ2-5, with 7 nucleotides matching TRBD1. Germline lookup yields CDR1 SGHKS and CDR2 YYEKEE (reference sequence). The CDR3 consists of 14 residues. V was pared by 7 bases and J by 1 base, with 7 bases of the junction left unmatched. The CDR3 DNA reads as TGTGCCAGCCTGGGGACAGCAACCCAAGAGACCCAGTACTTC. Translation gives CASLGTATQETQYF.

This clone was detected a few times. At one of its ends the junction is not consistent with the germline gene, which may arise from a read error. This chain connects TRBV11-2 to TRBJ1-1; 7 bases map to TRBD1. Germline lookup yields CDR1 SGHAT and CDR2 FQNNGV. The CDR3 length is 13 residues. As DNA, the CDR3 is TGTGCCAGCAGCATGGACAGGAACGCTGAAGCTTTCTTT. Translating gives CASSMDRNAEAFF.

This clone was picked up one time. This chain uses TRBV9 with TRBJ1-1; D perhaps matches TRBD1 (6 bases). V gave up 4 bases and J gave up 1 base, with 14 bases separating them. The CDR3 spans 15 residues. Per the germline V gene, CDR1 is SGDLS and CDR2 is YYNGEE. In DNA form, the CDR3 reads TGTGCCAGCAGCCCGAGGGCAGGGGCGAACACTGAAGCTTTCTTT. Protein product: CASSPRAGANTEAFF.

The chain combines TRBV10-3 with TRBJ1-2; TRBD1 matches 11 bases. CDR3 length equals 14 residues. The J segment lost 7 bases and the V segment lost 0 bases, leaving 1 base of the junction unmatched. Germline V lookup: CDR1 ENHRY, CDR2 SYGVKD. For the CDR3, the DNA is TGTGCCATCAGTGAGTCGGGACAGGGGGTTGGCTACACCTTC. Amino acid sequence: CAISESGQGVGYTF.

The V and J genes are TRBV30 and TRBJ2-5; 9 bases fit TRBD1. The CDR3 extends over 15 amino acids. Germline loops: CDR1 GTSNPN, CDR2 SVGIG (reference sequence). Trimming removed 5 bases from V and 0 bases from J; junction bases left unmatched: 7. CDR3 DNA sequence: TGTGCCTGGGCAACCGGGACAGGGAACCAAGAGACCCAGTACTTC. Translating gives CAWATGTGNQETQYF.

This rearrangement joins TRBV5-1 to TRBJ1-1; D gene uncertain. Trimming took off 0 bases at V and 5 bases at J, with 14 bases between the two ends. The germline gives CDR1 SGHRS, CDR2 YFSETQ. This CDR3 spans 15 amino acids. Here the CDR3 reads CASSLVPGGGTEAFF. As DNA, the CDR3 is TGCGCCAGCAGCTTGGTCCCGGGAGGAGGGACTGAAGCTTTCTTT.

The rearrangement joins TRBV9 to TRBJ2-7; TRBD2 aligns across 7 bases. The CDR3 consists of 15 residues. Trimming cost V 0 bases and J 3 bases; bases outside gene matches: 6. The V gene's germline CDR1 is SGDLS and CDR2 YYNGEE. The chain's CDR3 is CASSVGPLADYEQYF. CDR3 in DNA: TGTGCCAGCAGCGTAGGGCCTCTAGCGGACTACGAGCAGTACTTC.